One sample yielded the 8 T cell receptor beta chains listed below, sequenced in a study of blood T cell repertoires in COVID-19 (dated by TCRdb to 2018 to 2021). Library creation used the immunoSEQ multiplex PCR assay. Here the immuneACCESS table is served through TCRdb, limited to in-frame sequences with V and J called. Missing clones are a known gap in these copies; in checked studies unresolved V genes cover under half, and the rest lacks a known reason. For this sample the table gives approximately 220,000 clones, of which around nine tenths were detected only once. Together, the top ten hold around 3.7% of the sample. The sample taken for sequencing was PBMCs or T cells enriched from blood (not recorded which). These receptors all come from a woman under 40 with acute COVID-19.

V and J are TRBV27 and TRBJ1-2, with 10 bases fitting TRBD1. CDR1 is MNHEY and CDR2 is SMNVEV in the germline V gene (reference sequence). The CDR3 runs 14 residues. The V gene end was trimmed by 6 bases and the J gene end by 4 bases; junction bases not matched to a gene: 5. The CDR3 protein is CASSLRTGGYGYTF. The CDR3 DNA follows: TGTGCCAGCAGCCTACGGACAGGGGGCTATGGCTACACCTTC.

The J gene is TRBJ2-7, the V gene TRBV27, with TRBD1 identical over 9 bases. The CDR3 covers 14 residues. After removal of 5 bases from V and 3 bases from J, the junction contained 5 bases not matched to a gene. The V gene's germline CDR1 is MNHEY and CDR2 SMNVEV (reference sequence). The CDR3 reads CASSTRDRVYEQYF. CDR3 nucleotides: TGTGCCAGCAGTACCCGGGACAGGGTCTACGAGCAGTACTTC.

The chain combines TRBV30 with TRBJ2-1; a possible D gene is TRBD2 (5 bases). The CDR3 covers 15 residues. Trimming removed 3 bases from V and 7 bases from J, with 19 bases in between. Per germline, CDR1 GTSNPN and CDR2 SVGIG (reference sequence). The chain's CDR3 is CAWRPPRRGKNEQFF. Here the CDR3 DNA reads TGTGCCTGGAGACCCCCTCGTAGAGGGAAAAATGAGCAGTTCTTC.

The V call is TRBV9, the J call TRBJ1-1; 8 bases match TRBD1. CDR1 and CDR2 from the germline V gene are SGDLS and YYNGEE. V was clipped by 0 bases and J by 2 bases; unmatched bases: 6. The length of the CDR3 is 16 residues. Written as DNA, the CDR3 is TGTGCCAGCAGCGTAGCCTCGGACAGGGTAAACACTGAAGCTTTCTTT. Its protein is CASSVASDRVNTEAFF.

This sequence joins TRBV7-8 and TRBJ1-2; D gene unclear. Germline CDR1 reads SGHVS; CDR2 reads FQNEAQ. There are 15 residues in the CDR3. Deletions cut 1 base from V and 10 bases from J, with 19 bases between. The DNA for the CDR3 is TGTGCCAGCAGCTTAGAGAAGGAGGGCCCTTGGGACTACACCTTC. It codes for CASSLEKEGPWDYTF.

This rearrangement joins TRBV2 to TRBJ1-4, with D hard to call. The V gene's germline CDR1 is SNHLY and CDR2 FYNNEI. V dropped 7 bases and J dropped 1 base, with 10 bases sitting between them. The CDR3 sequence is 14 residues long. CDR3 DNA: TGTGCCAGCAACCGCCAGCGAACTAATGAAAAACTGTTTTTT. Encoded protein: CASNRQRTNEKLFF.

This chain links TRBV6-5 with TRBJ1-2, with D maybe TRBD1 (6 bases). CDR1 and CDR2 (germline): MNHEY, SVGAGI. The CDR3 is 12 residues long. V lost 6 bases, J lost 2 bases, and 7 bases lay in between. The CDR3 DNA reads as TGTGCCAGCAGCGGACAGAACTATGGCTACACCTTC. It specifies CASSGQNYGYTF.

This chain uses TRBV6-5 with TRBJ2-3; 8 positions agree with TRBD2. The V gene's germline CDR1 is MNHEY and CDR2 SVGAGI. The CDR3 is made up of 13 amino acids. The V gene end was trimmed by 10 bases and the J gene end by 0 bases; junction bases not matched to a gene: 3. CDR3 coding DNA: TGTGCCACCGTAGCGGGAAGCACAGATACGCAGTATTTT. It yields the protein CATVAGSTDTQYF.